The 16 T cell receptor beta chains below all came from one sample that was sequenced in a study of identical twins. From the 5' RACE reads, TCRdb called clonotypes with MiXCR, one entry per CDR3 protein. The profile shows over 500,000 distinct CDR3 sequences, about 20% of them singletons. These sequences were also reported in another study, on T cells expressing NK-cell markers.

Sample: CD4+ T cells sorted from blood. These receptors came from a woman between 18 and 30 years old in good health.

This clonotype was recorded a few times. CDR3 in amino acids: CASSYSGISGTGELFF. The CDR3, as DNA: TGTGCCAGCAGTTACTCGGGCATTAGCGGGACCGGGGAGCTGTTTTTT. The V call is TRBV6-5, the J call TRBJ2-2; 7 nucleotides match TRBD2. V was clipped by 0 bases and J by 5 bases; unmatched bases: 6. This CDR3 is 16 amino acids long. CDR1 MNHEY and CDR2 SVGAGI come from the germline V gene.

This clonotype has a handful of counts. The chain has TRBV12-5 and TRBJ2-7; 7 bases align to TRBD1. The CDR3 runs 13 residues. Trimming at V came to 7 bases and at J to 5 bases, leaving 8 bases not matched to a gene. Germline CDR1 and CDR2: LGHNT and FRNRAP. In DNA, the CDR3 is TGTGCTAGTGCCTCGGACAGGATGAACGAGCAGTACTTC. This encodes CASASDRMNEQYF.

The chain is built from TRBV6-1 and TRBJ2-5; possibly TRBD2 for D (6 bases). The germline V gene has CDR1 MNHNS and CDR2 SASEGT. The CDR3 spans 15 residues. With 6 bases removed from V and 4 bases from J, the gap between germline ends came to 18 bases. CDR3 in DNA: TGTGCCAGCAGGAATTACGGGGAGGTCGGAGAGACCCAGTACTTC. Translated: CASRNYGEVGETQYF.

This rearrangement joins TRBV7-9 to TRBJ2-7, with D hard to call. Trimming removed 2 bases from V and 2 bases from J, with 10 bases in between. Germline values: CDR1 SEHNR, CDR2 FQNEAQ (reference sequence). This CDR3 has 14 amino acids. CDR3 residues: CASSLIGSTYEQYF. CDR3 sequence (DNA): TGTGCCAGCAGCTTAATCGGCAGTACCTACGAGCAGTACTTC.

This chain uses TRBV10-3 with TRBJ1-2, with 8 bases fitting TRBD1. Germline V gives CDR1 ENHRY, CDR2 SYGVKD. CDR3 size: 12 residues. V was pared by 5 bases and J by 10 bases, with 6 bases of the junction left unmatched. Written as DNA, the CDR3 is TGTGCCATCAGTACGGGACAGGCCCTCTACACCTTC. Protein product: CAISTGQALYTF.

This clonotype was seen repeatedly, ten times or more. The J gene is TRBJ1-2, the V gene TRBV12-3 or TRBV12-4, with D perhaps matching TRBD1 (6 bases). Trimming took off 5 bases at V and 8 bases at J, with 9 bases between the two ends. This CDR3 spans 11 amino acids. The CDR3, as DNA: TGTGCCAGCAGTCACAGGGACGGCTACACCTTC. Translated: CASSHRDGYTF.

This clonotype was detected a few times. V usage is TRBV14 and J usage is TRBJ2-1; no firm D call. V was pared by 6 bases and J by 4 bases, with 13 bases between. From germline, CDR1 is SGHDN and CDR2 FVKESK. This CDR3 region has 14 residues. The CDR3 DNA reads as TGTGCCAGCAGTCACCTGGTAAGGTACAATGAGCAGTTCTTC. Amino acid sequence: CASSHLVRYNEQFF.

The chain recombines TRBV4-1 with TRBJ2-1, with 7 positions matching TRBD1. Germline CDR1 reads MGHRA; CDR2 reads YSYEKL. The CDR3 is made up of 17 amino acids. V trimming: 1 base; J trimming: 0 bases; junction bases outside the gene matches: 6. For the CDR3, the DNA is TGCGCCAGCAGCCAAGTCAGGGGGTCCAGCTCCTACAATGAGCAGTTCTTC. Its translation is CASSQVRGSSSYNEQFF.

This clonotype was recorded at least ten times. The CDR3 DNA reads TGTGCCAGCAGCTGGGGACAGCTAAGCTCTGGGGCCAACGTCCTGACTTTC. Protein product: CASSWGQLSSGANVLTF. The chain joins TRBV4-2 to TRBJ2-6; 7 nucleotides match TRBD1. Germline V gene data show CDR1 as LGHNA and CDR2 as YNFKEQ. Trimming at V came to 5 bases and at J to 0 bases, leaving 7 bases not matched to a gene. CDR3 length: 17 amino acids.

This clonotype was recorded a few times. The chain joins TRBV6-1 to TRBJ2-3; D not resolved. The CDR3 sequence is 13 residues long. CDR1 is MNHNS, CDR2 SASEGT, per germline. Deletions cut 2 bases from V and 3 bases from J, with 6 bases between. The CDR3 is CASSEWPTDTQYF. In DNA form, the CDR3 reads TGTGCCAGCAGTGAATGGCCTACAGATACGCAGTATTTT.

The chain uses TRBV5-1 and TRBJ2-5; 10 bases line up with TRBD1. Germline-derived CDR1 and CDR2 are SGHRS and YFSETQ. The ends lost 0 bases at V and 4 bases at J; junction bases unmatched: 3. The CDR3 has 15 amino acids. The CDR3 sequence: CASSLGDRGPETQYF. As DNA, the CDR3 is TGCGCCAGCAGCTTGGGGGACAGGGGTCCAGAGACCCAGTACTTC.

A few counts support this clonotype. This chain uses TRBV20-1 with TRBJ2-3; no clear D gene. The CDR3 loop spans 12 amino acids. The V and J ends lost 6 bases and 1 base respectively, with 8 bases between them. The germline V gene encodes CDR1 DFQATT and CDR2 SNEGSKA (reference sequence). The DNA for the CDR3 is TGCAGTGCCCCCCGAGGCACAGATACGCAGTATTTT. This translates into CSAPRGTDTQYF.

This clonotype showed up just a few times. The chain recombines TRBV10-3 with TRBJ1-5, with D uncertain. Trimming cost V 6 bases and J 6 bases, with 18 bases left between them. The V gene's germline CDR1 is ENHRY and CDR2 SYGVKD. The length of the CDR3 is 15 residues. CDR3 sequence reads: CAIRGDETPGQPQHF. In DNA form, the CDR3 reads TGTGCCATCAGGGGTGACGAGACCCCGGGTCAGCCCCAGCATTTT.

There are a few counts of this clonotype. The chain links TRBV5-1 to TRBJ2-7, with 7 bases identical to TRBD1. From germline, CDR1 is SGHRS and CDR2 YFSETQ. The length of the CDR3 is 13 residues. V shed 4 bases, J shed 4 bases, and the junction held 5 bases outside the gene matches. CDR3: CASSTRTGYEQYF. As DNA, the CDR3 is TGCGCCAGCAGCACACGGACAGGTTACGAGCAGTACTTC.

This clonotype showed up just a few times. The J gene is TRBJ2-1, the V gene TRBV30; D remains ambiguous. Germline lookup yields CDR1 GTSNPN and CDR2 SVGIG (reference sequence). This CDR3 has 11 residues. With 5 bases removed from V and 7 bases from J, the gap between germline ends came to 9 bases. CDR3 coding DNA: TGTGCCTGGGGGTGGTATAATGAGCAGTTCTTC. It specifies CAWGWYNEQFF.

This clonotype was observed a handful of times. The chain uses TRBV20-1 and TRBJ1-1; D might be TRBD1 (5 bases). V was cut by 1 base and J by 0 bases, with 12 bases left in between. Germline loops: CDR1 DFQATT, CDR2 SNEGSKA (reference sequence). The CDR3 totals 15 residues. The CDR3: CSARGRTGMNTEAFF. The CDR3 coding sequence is TGCAGTGCTAGAGGCAGAACAGGCATGAACACTGAAGCTTTCTTT.